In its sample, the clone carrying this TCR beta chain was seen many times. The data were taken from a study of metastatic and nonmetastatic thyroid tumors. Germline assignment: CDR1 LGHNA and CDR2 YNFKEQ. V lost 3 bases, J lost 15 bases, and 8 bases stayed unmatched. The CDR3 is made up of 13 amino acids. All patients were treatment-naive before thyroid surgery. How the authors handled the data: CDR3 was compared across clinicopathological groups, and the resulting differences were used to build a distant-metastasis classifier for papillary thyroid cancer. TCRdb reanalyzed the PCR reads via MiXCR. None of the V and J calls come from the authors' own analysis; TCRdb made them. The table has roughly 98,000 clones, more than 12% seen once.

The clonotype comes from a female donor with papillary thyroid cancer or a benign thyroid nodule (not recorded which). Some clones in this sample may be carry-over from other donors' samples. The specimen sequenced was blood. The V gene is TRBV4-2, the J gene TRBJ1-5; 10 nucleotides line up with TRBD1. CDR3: CASSQGTGEVRHF. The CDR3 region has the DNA TGTGCCAGCAGCCAGGGGACAGGGGAGGTACGGCATTTT.